The 22 T cell receptor beta chains reported below all come from one sample, sequenced in a study of blood T cells in healthy people across ages. Alongside a J-beta primer mix, a sample-barcoded 5' primer served in a second PCR lasting roughly 7 to 12 cycles. TCRdb redid the calling of the 5' RACE reads with MiXCR, one entry per CDR3 protein. The sample carries 800,000 to 950,000 distinct CDR3 sequences, roughly 29% recorded once. These sequences were also reported in another study, on T cells of mothers and their children.

Sequenced input: blood. The receptors were gathered from a woman aged 40 to 50 in good health.

The chain carries TRBV7-2 and TRBJ1-5, with D unresolved. Trimming stripped 1 base from V and 7 bases from J, with 14 bases between. The length of the CDR3 is 15 residues. The germline V gene encodes CDR1 SGHTA and CDR2 FQGNSA. CDR3 amino acids: CASSLDWVPVQPQHF. Written as DNA, the CDR3 is TGTGCCAGCAGCTTAGACTGGGTTCCGGTACAGCCCCAGCATTTT.

There are many counts of this clonotype. V and J are TRBV10-3 and TRBJ2-1; no clear D gene. This CDR3 is 14 amino acids long. Per germline, CDR1 ENHRY and CDR2 SYGVKD. V lost 3 bases to trimming and J lost 4 bases, with 10 bases between them. As DNA, the CDR3 is TGTGCCATCAGTGAATACAGCCCATACAATGAGCAGTTCTTC. Translation: CAISEYSPYNEQFF.

This rearrangement joins TRBV7-9 to TRBJ1-1, with 8 bases lining up with TRBD1. This CDR3 comprises 15 residues. CDR1 SEHNR and CDR2 FQNEAQ come from the germline V gene (reference sequence). V lost 7 bases to trimming and J lost 1 base; unmatched junction nucleotides: 8. The CDR3 is CASNARQGSNTEAFF. CDR3 bases: TGTGCCAGCAACGCGCGACAGGGGTCGAACACTGAAGCTTTCTTT.

Of note for this clonotype: This may stem from a read error, because a much larger clone lies one nucleotide away. The chain recombines TRBV27 with TRBJ1-2; the D is unclear. This CDR3 spans 13 amino acids. The V gene's germline CDR1 is MNHEY and CDR2 SMNVEV (reference sequence). Trimming took 11 bases from V and 4 from J, leaving 17 bases between them. The CDR3 region has the DNA TGTGCCGGTTCTGGAGGCAGCCTCTATGGCTACACCTTC. Its translation: CAGSGGSLYGYTF.

This clonotype was seen more than once but under ten times. The chain has TRBV10-3 and TRBJ2-1; 13 bases are a match to TRBD2. The CDR3 is made up of 15 amino acids. The J segment lost 7 bases and the V segment lost 8 bases, leaving 8 bases of the junction unmatched. Germline loops: CDR1 ENHRY, CDR2 SYGVKD. CDR3 residues: CAIRRLAGGRNEQFF. CDR3 nucleotide sequence: TGTGCCATCCGTAGACTAGCGGGGGGTAGGAATGAGCAGTTCTTC.

The chain carries TRBV7-2 and TRBJ2-1, with D perhaps matching TRBD2 (7 bases). The CDR3 consists of 17 residues. The germline V gene has CDR1 SGHTA and CDR2 FQGNSA. V lost 5 bases and J lost 2, with 19 bases in between. CDR3 nucleotides: TGTGCCAGCAGCCCCAGCAAACGGGGGGCAACCTACAATGAGCAGTTCTTC. Protein sequence: CASSPSKRGATYNEQFF.

The table lists this clonotype with a few counts. V and J are TRBV4-1 and TRBJ1-6; D is unresolved. Germline CDR1 and CDR2: MGHRA and YSYEKL. V lost 0 bases and J lost 0, with 12 bases in between. CDR3 length equals 18 residues. The CDR3 region is CASSQEGYGSSYNSPLHF. CDR3 nucleotides: TGCGCCAGCAGCCAAGAGGGGTACGGGAGCTCCTATAATTCACCCCTCCACTTT.

The table lists this clonotype with a few counts. This chain joins TRBV18 and TRBJ2-1, with 9 bases that match TRBD1. The germline V gene encodes CDR1 KGHSH and CDR2 LQKENI. CDR3 length equals 14 residues. The junction had 6 bases not matched to a gene; V was cut back by 0 bases and J by 12 bases. The CDR3 DNA reads TGTGCCAGCTCACCACCGGGACAGGGTGGTGGGCAGTTCTTC. It is translated as CASSPPGQGGGQFF.

On this clonotype itself: At one end, the junction sequence differs from germline, possibly due to a read error. The rearrangement links TRBV18 to TRBJ2-7, with 11 positions matching TRBD1. The CDR3 is made up of 15 amino acids. Germline loops: CDR1 KGHSH, CDR2 LQKENI. The CDR3 loop is CTSSADRGPTYEQYF. In DNA, the CDR3 is TGTACCAGCTCAGCGGACAGGGGGCCTACCTACGAGCAGTACTTC. Complete variable domain (other parts from reference TRBV18 and TRBJ2-7): NAGVMQNPRHLVRRRGQEARLRCSPMKGHSHVYWYRQLPEEGLKFMVYLQKENIIDESGMPKERFSAEFPKEGPSILRIQQVVRGDSAAYFCTSSADRGPTYEQYFGPGTRLTVT.

This chain connects TRBV29-1 to TRBJ2-4; no clear D gene. This CDR3 spans 11 amino acids. V lost 7 bases, J lost 3 bases, and 7 bases lay in between. Looked up from germline, CDR1 is SQVTM and CDR2 is ANQGSEA. CDR3 protein: CSASYKNIQYF. The CDR3 DNA follows: TGCAGCGCTTCCTACAAAAACATTCAGTACTTC.

The rearrangement joins TRBV20-1 to TRBJ2-5, with 8 positions matching TRBD1. The CDR3 sequence is 14 residues long. With 1 base clipped from V and 5 bases from J, the junction kept 6 bases outside the gene matches. The germline CDR1 and CDR2 sequences are DFQATT and SNEGSKA (reference sequence). CDR3 sequence: CSARALTGVETQYF. The DNA for the CDR3 is TGCAGTGCTAGAGCCCTGACAGGGGTCGAGACCCAGTACTTC.

This clonotype was recorded a few times. The chain joins TRBV7-9 to TRBJ2-7; D assignment may be TRBD1 or TRBD2 (5 bases each). V lost 3 bases and J lost 4, with 13 bases in between. CDR3 length: 14 amino acids. The germline gives CDR1 SEHNR, CDR2 FQNEAQ (reference sequence). The CDR3 nucleotides are TGTGCCAGCAGCTTTATGGGACGGATATACGAGCAGTACTTC. Protein: CASSFMGRIYEQYF. Filled out from reference TRBV7-9 and TRBJ2-7, the complete variable domain reads DTGVSQNPRHKITKRGQNVTFRCDPISEHNRLYWYRQTLGQGPEFLTYFQNEAQLEKSRLLSDRFSAERPKGSFSTLEIQRTEQGDSAMYLCASSFMGRIYEQYFGPGTRLTVT.

The rearrangement uses TRBV20-1 and TRBJ2-6, with D perhaps matching TRBD1 (5 bases). V dropped 0 bases and J dropped 0 bases, with 12 bases sitting between them. Germline values: CDR1 DFQATT, CDR2 SNEGSKA (reference sequence). The CDR3 length is 17 residues. The chain's CDR3 is CSARDQQVYSGANVLTF. CDR3 DNA: TGCAGTGCTAGAGACCAACAGGTTTACTCTGGGGCCAACGTCCTGACTTTC.

This sequence joins TRBV25-1 and TRBJ1-2, with D possibly being TRBD1 (5 bases). Germline-derived CDR1 and CDR2 are MGHDK and SYGVNS. Trimming pared 0 bases from V and 3 bases from J, leaving 11 bases between. The CDR3 sequence is 15 residues long. DNA for the CDR3: TGTGCCAGCAGTGAATATTATAGGGGTGACTATGGCTACACCTTC. It is translated as CASSEYYRGDYGYTF.

This clonotype showed up just a few times. V and J are TRBV27 and TRBJ2-1; 7 bases are shared with TRBD2. The germline CDR1 and CDR2 sequences are MNHEY and SMNVEV (reference sequence). J was trimmed by 4 bases and V by 2 bases; bases with no gene match: 5. There are 15 residues in the CDR3. The CDR3 loop reads CASSLPLAEYNEQFF. The DNA for the CDR3 is TGTGCCAGCAGTTTACCCCTAGCGGAATACAATGAGCAGTTCTTC.

This clonotype came up many times. The rearrangement joins TRBV18 to TRBJ2-7; 9 bases map to TRBD1. The CDR3 runs to 15 residues. After removal of 2 bases from V and 2 bases from J, the junction contained 4 bases not matched to a gene. From germline, CDR1 is KGHSH and CDR2 LQKENI. The CDR3 bases are TGTGCCAGCTCACCAACCGGGACAGGGACCTACGAGCAGTACTTC. Its translation is CASSPTGTGTYEQYF.

The CDR3 nucleotides read TGTGCCAGCTCACCTAGCTCGTGGGGAAACACCATATATTTT. Protein sequence: CASSPSSWGNTIYF. The chain carries TRBV18 and TRBJ1-3; no firm D call. Trimming stripped 3 bases from V and 4 bases from J, with 10 bases between. CDR1 is KGHSH and CDR2 is LQKENI in the germline V gene. The CDR3 sequence is 14 residues long.

This clonotype was seen a few times. The V and J genes are TRBV5-1 and TRBJ2-3; the D gene is possibly TRBD2 (5 bases). There are 13 residues in the CDR3. CDR1 and CDR2 (germline): SGHRS, YFSETQ. Trimming removed 5 bases at V and 6 bases at J, with 13 bases between. CDR3 protein: CASRQEGSDTQYF. As DNA, the CDR3 is TGCGCCAGCAGGCAAGAGGGTTCGGATACGCAGTATTTT.

This clonotype has more than one count but fewer than ten. J is TRBJ2-1 and V is TRBV7-9; 9 bases fit TRBD2. The CDR3 is 14 amino acids. CDR1 is SEHNR and CDR2 is FQNEAQ in the germline V gene (reference sequence). Losses at the gene ends were 5 bases for V and 13 bases for J; bases not matched to a gene: 12. For the CDR3, the DNA is TGTGCCAGCAGCCCCTTAGCGGGGGCGGAGACCCAGTTCTTC. Translation gives CASSPLAGAETQFF.

This clonotype was counted only a few times. The rearrangement links TRBV27 to TRBJ1-2; 8 nucleotides agree with TRBD1. After removal of 5 bases from V and 9 bases from J, the junction contained 8 bases not matched to a gene. The CDR3 is 13 residues long. Per germline, CDR1 MNHEY and CDR2 SMNVEV (reference sequence). The CDR3 DNA is TGTGCCAGCAGTCCGACGGACAGGGTGAGCTACACCTTC. This gives the protein CASSPTDRVSYTF.

This clonotype showed up just a few times. This may stem from a read error, because a much larger clone lies one nucleotide away. The rearrangement joins TRBV20-1 to TRBJ2-3; tentative D call: TRBD2 (5 bases). Per the germline V gene, CDR1 is DFQATT and CDR2 is SNEGSKA (reference sequence). This CDR3 is built from 13 residues. The CDR3 nucleotides read TGCAGTGCCACCGGGATCAGCACAGATGCGCAGTATTTT. Encoded protein: CSATGISTDAQYF.

The genes are TRBV6-1 and TRBJ2-3; 7 bases are shared with TRBD1. In germline, CDR1 is MNHNS, CDR2 SASEGT. With 2 bases clipped from V and 3 bases from J, the junction kept 8 bases outside the gene matches. The CDR3 sequence is 16 residues long. In DNA, the CDR3 is TGTGCCAGCAGTGAATCGGCAGGGGGAGTAACAGATACGCAGTATTTT. Protein: CASSESAGGVTDTQYF.